Listed below are T cell receptor beta chains from one sample, sequenced in a study of CD8 T cells in Susac syndrome. MiXCR, run by TCRdb on the immunoSEQ multiplex PCR reads, gives a single entry per CDR3 protein. The profile shows roughly 100,000 distinct CDR3 sequences, 94% of them singletons. The sample taken for sequencing was CD8+ T cells from PBMCs. These receptors originate from a human donor with Susac syndrome. CDR3s include the opening cysteine and the closing phenylalanine or tryptophan. Fields, in order: D gene, clone size, J gene, V gene, CDR3 protein, CDR3 DNA. D genes are given only for firm matches. Clone sizes are given selectively: once, few, many, or a class where the clone is expanded.

>TRBD1|.|TRBJ2-7|TRBV4-1
CASSQGTGSEQYF
TGCGCCAGCAGCCAAGGGACAGGGTCTGAGCAGTACTTC
>.|.|TRBJ2-7|TRBV2
CASSEGTTFSYEQYF
TGTGCCAGCAGTGAAGGGACAACCTTCTCCTACGAGCAGTACTTC
>.|.|TRBJ2-1|TRBV6-1
CASSRYNEQFF
TGTGCCAGCAGCAGGTACAATGAGCAGTTCTTC
>.|.|TRBJ2-7|TRBV5-1
CATSVGDGNYEQYF
TGCGCCACCTCAGTGGGGGACGGAAACTACGAGCAGTACTTC
>TRBD1|.|TRBJ1-1|TRBV12-3/TRBV12-4
CASRDRLRNTEAFF
TGTGCCAGCAGGGACAGGCTTCGGAACACTGAAGCTTTCTTT
>.|.|TRBJ2-5|TRBV15
CATSRDDAGDGETQYF
TGTGCCACCAGCAGAGATGATGCAGGGGATGGCGAGACCCAGTACTTC
>.|.|TRBJ2-7|TRBV20-1
CSPGPISYEQYF
TGCAGTCCGGGACCGATCTCCTACGAGCAGTACTTC
>.|.|TRBJ1-3|TRBV7-8
CASSLATSSGNTIYF
TGTGCCAGCAGCTTAGCGACTTCCTCTGGAAACACCATATATTTT
>TRBD1|.|TRBJ1-5|TRBV12-5
CASGLVGTGASSLNQPQHF
TGTGCTAGTGGTTTGGTAGGGACAGGGGCCTCTTCTTTGAATCAGCCCCAGCATTTT
>.|.|TRBJ2-3|TRBV11-2
CASSSRRGDTQYF
TGTGCCAGCAGCTCCCGACGGGGAGATACGCAGTATTTT
>.|once|TRBJ1-1|TRBV20-1
CSARLHENTEAFF
TGCAGTGCAAGACTCCACGAGAACACTGAAGCTTTCTTT
>TRBD2|.|TRBJ2-5|TRBV7-8
CASSNGGVAYETQYF
TGTGCCAGCAGCAATGGGGGGGTAGCGTACGAGACCCAGTACTTC
>TRBD2|.|TRBJ2-1|TRBV7-8
CASSLLAGSYNEQFF
TGTGCCAGCAGCCTACTAGCGGGTTCCTACAATGAGCAGTTCTTC
>.|.|TRBJ1-1|TRBV19
CASSAALNTEAFF
TGTGCCAGTAGTGCCGCCCTGAACACTGAAGCTTTCTTT
>TRBD1|many|TRBJ1-1|TRBV19
CASRVFSGQGDTEAFF
TGTGCCAGTAGGGTATTCTCGGGACAGGGCGACACTGAAGCTTTCTTT
>.|.|TRBJ2-1|TRBV11-2
CASRTTAGEQFF
TGTGCCAGCAGAACCACGGCTGGCGAGCAGTTCTTC
>.|.|TRBJ2-3|TRBV2
CASSEAGWGLGDTQYF
TGTGCCAGCAGTGAAGCCGGGTGGGGTTTAGGAGATACGCAGTATTTT
>.|.|TRBJ2-3|TRBV9
CASSVKADTDTQYF
TGTGCCAGCAGCGTAAAAGCTGACACAGATACGCAGTATTTT
>TRBD2|.|TRBJ2-4|TRBV7-9
CASSAPVAGGNIQYF
TGTGCCAGCAGCGCCCCCGTAGCGGGGGGAAACATTCAGTACTTC
>.|.|TRBJ1-1|TRBV7-9
CASSHGAPLLDTEAFF
TGTGCCAGCAGCCACGGGGCCCCCCTTTTGGACACTGAAGCTTTCTTT
>TRBD1|.|TRBJ1-6|TRBV9
CASSVEDRGLPGDSPLHF
TGTGCCAGCAGCGTAGAGGACAGGGGGCTTCCAGGAGATTCACCCCTCCACTTT
>.|once|TRBJ2-2|TRBV27
CASSQGGTGELFF
TGTGCCAGCAGCCAGGGTGGCACCGGGGAGCTGTTTTTT
>.|.|TRBJ2-1|TRBV24-1
CATSDSRVNYNEQFF
TGTGCCACCAGTGATTCGAGGGTGAACTACAATGAGCAGTTCTTC
>.|.|TRBJ1-1|TRBV19
CATKGLNTEAFF
TGTGCCACCAAGGGTCTGAACACTGAAGCTTTCTTT